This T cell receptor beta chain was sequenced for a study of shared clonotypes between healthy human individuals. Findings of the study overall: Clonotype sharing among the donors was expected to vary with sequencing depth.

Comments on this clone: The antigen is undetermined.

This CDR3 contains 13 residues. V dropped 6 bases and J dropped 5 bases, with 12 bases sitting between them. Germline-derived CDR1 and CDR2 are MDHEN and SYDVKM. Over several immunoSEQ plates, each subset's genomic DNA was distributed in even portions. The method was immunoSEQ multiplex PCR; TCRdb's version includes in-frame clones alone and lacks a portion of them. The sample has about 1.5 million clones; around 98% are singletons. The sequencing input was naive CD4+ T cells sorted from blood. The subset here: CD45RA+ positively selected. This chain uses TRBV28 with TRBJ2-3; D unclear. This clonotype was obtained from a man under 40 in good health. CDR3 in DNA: TGTGCCAGCAGGGGCTTAGGGCTAGATACGCAGTATTTT. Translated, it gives CASRGLGLDTQYF.